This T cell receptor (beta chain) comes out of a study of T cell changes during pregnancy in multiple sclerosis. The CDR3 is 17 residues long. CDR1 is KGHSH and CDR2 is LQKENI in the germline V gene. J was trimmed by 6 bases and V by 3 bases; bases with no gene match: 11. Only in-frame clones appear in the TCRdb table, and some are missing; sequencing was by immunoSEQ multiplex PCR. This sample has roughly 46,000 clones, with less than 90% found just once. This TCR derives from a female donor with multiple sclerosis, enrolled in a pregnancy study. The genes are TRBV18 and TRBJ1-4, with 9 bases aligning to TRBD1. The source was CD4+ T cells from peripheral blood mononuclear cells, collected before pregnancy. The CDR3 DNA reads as TGTGCCAGCTCACCCAATGCTCCGGACAGGGGCGATGAAAAACTGTTTTTT. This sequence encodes CASSPNAPDRGDEKLFF.